The present T cell receptor beta chain was sequenced within a study of blood T cell repertoires in COVID-19. Study background: Nucleic acid was either cDNA or gDNA, and it came from T cells, B-cell-depleted T cells, or PBMCs.

Authors' processing steps: Amplification from reference gene primers served as the basis for estimated nucleated cell counts. Using immunoSEQ multiplex PCR, the repertoire was profiled, and TCRdb retains in-frame clones only, with some absent. V and J calls and clone size follow that table, whereas D and trimming were derived from the DNA. The table shows some 240,000 clones, with around 86% occurring only once. The V end lost 3 bases, the J end lost 4 bases, and 12 bases lay between the germline ends. This CDR3 comprises 15 residues. Germline CDR1 MNHNS, CDR2 SASEGT. This clone was picked up one time.

The chain couples TRBV6-1 to TRBJ2-2, with a tentative D call TRBD1 (6 bases). Source material: peripheral blood. The sequence derives from a man between 60 and 75 years old who had recovered from COVID-19. This CDR3 is CASSDLRGGTGELFF. The CDR3 DNA is TGTGCCAGCAGTGACCTCAGGGGCGGCACCGGGGAGCTGTTTTTT.